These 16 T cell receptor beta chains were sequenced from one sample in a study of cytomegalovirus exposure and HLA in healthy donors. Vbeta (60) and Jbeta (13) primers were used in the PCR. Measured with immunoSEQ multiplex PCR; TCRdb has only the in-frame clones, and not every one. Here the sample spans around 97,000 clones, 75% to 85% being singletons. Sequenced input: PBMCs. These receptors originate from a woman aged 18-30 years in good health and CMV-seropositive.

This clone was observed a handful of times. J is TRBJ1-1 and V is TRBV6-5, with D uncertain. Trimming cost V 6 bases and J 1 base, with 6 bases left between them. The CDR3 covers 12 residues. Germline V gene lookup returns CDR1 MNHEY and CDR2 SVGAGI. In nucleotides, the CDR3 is TGTGCCAGCAGCGGGTGGAACACTGAAGCTTTCTTT. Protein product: CASSGWNTEAFF.

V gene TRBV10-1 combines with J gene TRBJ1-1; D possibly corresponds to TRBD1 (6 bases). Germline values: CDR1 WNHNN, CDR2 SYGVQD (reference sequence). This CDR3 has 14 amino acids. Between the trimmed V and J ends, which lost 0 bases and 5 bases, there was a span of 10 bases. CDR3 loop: CASSESSQGTEAFF. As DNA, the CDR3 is TGCGCCAGCAGTGAGTCGTCCCAGGGGACTGAAGCTTTCTTT.

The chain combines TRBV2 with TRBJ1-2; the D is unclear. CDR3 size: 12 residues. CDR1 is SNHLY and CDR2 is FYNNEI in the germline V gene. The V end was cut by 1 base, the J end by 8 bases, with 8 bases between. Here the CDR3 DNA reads TGTGCCAGCAGTGAAGATTCGGGGGGCTACACCTTC. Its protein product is CASSEDSGGYTF.

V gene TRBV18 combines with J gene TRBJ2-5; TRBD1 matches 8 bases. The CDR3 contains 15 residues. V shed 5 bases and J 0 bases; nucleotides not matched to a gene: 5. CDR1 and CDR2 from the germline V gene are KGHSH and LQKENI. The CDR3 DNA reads TGTGCCAGCTCAAAACAGGGGGATCACCAAGAGACCCAGTACTTC. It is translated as CASSKQGDHQETQYF.

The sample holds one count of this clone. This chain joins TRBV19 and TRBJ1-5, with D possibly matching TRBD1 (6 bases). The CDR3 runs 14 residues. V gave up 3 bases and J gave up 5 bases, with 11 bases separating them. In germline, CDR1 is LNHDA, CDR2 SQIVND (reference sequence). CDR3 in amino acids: CASSIRDTHQPQHF. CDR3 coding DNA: TGTGCCAGTAGTATCCGGGACACTCATCAGCCCCAGCATTTT.

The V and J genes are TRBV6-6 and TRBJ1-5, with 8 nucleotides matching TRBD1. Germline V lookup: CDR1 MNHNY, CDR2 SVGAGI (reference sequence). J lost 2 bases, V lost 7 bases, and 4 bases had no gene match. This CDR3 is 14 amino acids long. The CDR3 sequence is CASTQGAGNQPQHF. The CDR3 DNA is TGTGCCAGCACCCAGGGGGCAGGCAATCAGCCCCAGCATTTT.

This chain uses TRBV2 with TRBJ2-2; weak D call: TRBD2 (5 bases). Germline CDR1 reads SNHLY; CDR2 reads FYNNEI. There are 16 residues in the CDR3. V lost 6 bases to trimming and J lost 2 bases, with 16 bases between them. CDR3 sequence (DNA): TGTGCCAGCAGACCTAGCAGGAGAGCTAACACCGGGGAGCTGTTTTTT. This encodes CASRPSRRANTGELFF. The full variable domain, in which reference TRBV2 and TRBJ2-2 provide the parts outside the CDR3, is EPEVTQTPSHQVTQMGQEVILRCVPISNHLYFYWYRQILGQKVEFLVSFYNNEISEKSEIFDDQFSVERPDGSNFTLKIRSTKLEDSAMYFCASRPSRRANTGELFFGEGSRLTVL.

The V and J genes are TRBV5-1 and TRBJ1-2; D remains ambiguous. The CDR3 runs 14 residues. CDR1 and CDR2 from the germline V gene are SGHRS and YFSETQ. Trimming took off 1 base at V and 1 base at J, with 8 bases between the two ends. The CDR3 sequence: CASSLFGVNYGYTF. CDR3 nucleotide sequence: TGCGCCAGCAGCTTGTTCGGAGTTAACTATGGCTACACCTTC.

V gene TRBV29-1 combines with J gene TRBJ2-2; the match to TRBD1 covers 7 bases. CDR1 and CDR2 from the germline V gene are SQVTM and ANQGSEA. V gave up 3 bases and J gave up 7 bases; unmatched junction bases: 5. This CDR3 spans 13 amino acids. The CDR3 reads CSVEGTVLGELFF. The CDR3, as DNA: TGCAGCGTTGAGGGGACAGTCCTCGGGGAGCTGTTTTTT.

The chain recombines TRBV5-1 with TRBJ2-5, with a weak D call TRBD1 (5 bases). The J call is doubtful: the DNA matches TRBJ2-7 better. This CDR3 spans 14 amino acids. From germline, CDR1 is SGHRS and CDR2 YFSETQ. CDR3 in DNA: TGCGCCAGCAGCTTTGTAGCAGGGTCGGCCGAGCAGTACTTC. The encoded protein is CASSFVAGSAEQYF.

CDR3: CASSPGGQTNEQFF. CDR3 bases: TGCGCCAGCAGCCCGGGGGGTCAAACTAATGAGCAGTTCTTC. V usage is TRBV5-1 and J usage is TRBJ2-1; 7 positions match TRBD2. Trimming removed 4 bases from V and 7 bases from J; junction bases left unmatched: 8. This CDR3 comprises 14 residues. Germline loops: CDR1 SGHRS, CDR2 YFSETQ.

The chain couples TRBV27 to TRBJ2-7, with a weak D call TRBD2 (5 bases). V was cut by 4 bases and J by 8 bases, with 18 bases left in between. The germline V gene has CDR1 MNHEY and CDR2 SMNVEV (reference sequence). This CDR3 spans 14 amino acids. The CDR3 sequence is CASSSVPGFRKQYF. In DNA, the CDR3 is TGTGCCAGCAGTTCGGTCCCGGGGTTTAGGAAGCAGTACTTC.

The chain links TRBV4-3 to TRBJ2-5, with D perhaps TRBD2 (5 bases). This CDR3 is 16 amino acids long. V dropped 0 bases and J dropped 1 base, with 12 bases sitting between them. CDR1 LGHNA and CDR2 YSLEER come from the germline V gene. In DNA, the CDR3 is TGCGCCAGCAGCCAAGAGCGGATCGGGATCCAAGAGACCCAGTACTTC. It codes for CASSQERIGIQETQYF.

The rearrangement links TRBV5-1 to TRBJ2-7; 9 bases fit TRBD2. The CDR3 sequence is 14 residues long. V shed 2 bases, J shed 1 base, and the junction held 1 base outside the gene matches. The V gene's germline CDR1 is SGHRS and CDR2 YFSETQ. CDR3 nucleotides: TGCGCCAGCAGCTTTACTAGCGGGTCCTACGAGCAGTACTTC. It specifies CASSFTSGSYEQYF.

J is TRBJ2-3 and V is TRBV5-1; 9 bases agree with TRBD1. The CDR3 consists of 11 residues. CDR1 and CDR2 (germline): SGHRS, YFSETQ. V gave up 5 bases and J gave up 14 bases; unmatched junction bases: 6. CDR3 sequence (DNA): TGCGCCAGCAGGGATGGGACAGGGTGGTATTTT. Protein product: CASRDGTGWYF.

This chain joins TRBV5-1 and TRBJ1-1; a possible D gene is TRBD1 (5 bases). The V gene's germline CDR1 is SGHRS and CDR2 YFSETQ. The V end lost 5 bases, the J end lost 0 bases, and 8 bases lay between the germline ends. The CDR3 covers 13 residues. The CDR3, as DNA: TGCGCCAGCAGACACAGGCTGAACACTGAAGCTTTCTTT. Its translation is CASRHRLNTEAFF.